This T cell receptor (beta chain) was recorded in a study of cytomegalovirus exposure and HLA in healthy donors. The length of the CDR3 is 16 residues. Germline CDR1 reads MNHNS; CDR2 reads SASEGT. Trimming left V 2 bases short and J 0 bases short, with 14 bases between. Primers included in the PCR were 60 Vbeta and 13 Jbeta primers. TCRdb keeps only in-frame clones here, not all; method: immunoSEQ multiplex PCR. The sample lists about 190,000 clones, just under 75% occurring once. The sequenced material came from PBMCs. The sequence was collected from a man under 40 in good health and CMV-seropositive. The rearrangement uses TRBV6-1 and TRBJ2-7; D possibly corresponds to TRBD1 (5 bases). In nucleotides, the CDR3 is TGTGCCAGCAGTGAACTAGGACAAGTGAGCTCCTACGAGCAGTACTTC. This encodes CASSELGQVSSYEQYF.